These T cell receptor beta chains were read from a single sample in a study of shared clonotypes between healthy human individuals. The protocol was immunoSEQ multiplex PCR, while the TCRdb copy is restricted to in-frame clones and leaves out a portion. The repertoire holds about 1.5 million clones, nearly 99% seen once, with roughly 0.45% in the top ten. The sample consisted of naive CD4+ T cells sorted from blood. These receptors all come from a man aged 25-45 years in good health. Both conserved end residues are part of each CDR3. Fields, in order: D gene, clone size, J gene, V gene, CDR3 protein. D genes are given only for firm matches. The listing skips clone size in some rows; elsewhere it reads once, few, many or a size class.

D gene: -; clone size: -; J gene: TRBJ2-7; V gene: TRBV27; CDR3 protein: CATTSGTLSYEQYF
D gene: -; clone size: -; J gene: TRBJ2-2; V gene: TRBV6-1; CDR3 protein: CASITDSMGTGELFF
D gene: -; clone size: once; J gene: TRBJ1-4; V gene: TRBV7-2; CDR3 protein: CASSLAGNSANEKLFF
D gene: -; clone size: -; J gene: TRBJ2-7; V gene: TRBV16; CDR3 protein: CASSLGPSPYEQYF
D gene: TRBD1; clone size: -; J gene: TRBJ1-2; V gene: TRBV4-3; CDR3 protein: CASSRRTGAHLSANYGYTF
D gene: -; clone size: -; J gene: TRBJ2-3; V gene: TRBV30; CDR3 protein: CAWTTQDTQYF
D gene: -; clone size: -; J gene: TRBJ2-7; V gene: TRBV5-1; CDR3 protein: CASSLGDNSDEQYF
D gene: -; clone size: -; J gene: TRBJ2-1; V gene: TRBV14; CDR3 protein: CASSLAPPGGINEQFF
D gene: -; clone size: -; J gene: TRBJ2-3; V gene: TRBV25-1; CDR3 protein: CASSESSNPDTQYF
D gene: -; clone size: -; J gene: TRBJ2-7; V gene: TRBV7-3; CDR3 protein: CASRASGGNEQYF